This TCR beta chain stems from a study of cytomegalovirus exposure and HLA in healthy donors. The study's findings and limits: In a later analysis, at a false discovery rate of 0.05, 15,000 to 20,000 TCR beta sequences were associated with HLA alleles.

On this clone itself: Antigen unknown.

The PCR made use of 60 Vbeta and 13 Jbeta primers. TCRdb's table, derived via immunoSEQ multiplex PCR, lists solely in-frame clones and lacks some. The data show about 140,000 clones, around four fifths seen once. Germline CDR1 SQVTM, CDR2 ANQGSEA. The CDR3 covers 16 residues. V gave up 1 base and J gave up 8 bases, with 23 bases separating them. The chain combines TRBV29-1 with TRBJ1-2, with D maybe TRBD1 (6 bases). Sequencing used PBMCs. The receptor was isolated from a male donor in good health and CMV-seropositive. Written as DNA, the CDR3 is TGCAGCGTTGAAGGAGACAGGACCCTATTCTTAGCCGGCTACACCTTC. Its protein product is CSVEGDRTLFLAGYTF.